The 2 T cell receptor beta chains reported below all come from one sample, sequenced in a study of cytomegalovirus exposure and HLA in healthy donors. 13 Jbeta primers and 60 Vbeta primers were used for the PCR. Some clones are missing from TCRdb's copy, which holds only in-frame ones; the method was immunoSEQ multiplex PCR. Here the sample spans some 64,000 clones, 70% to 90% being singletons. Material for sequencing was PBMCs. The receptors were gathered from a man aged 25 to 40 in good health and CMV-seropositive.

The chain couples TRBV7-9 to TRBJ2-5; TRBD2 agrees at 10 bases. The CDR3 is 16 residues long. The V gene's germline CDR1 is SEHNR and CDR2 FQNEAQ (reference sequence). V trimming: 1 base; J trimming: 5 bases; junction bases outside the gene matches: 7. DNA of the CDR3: TGTGCCAGCAGCTTAGGGCTAGCGGGAGATGGGGAGACCCAGTACTTC. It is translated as CASSLGLAGDGETQYF.

CDR3 sequence: CASSLSAGGGRIDEAFF. In DNA, the CDR3 is TGTGCCAGCAGCTTAAGTGCGGGCGGGGGACGGATAGATGAAGCTTTCTTT. This chain links TRBV11-3 with TRBJ1-1, with a weak D call TRBD1 (5 bases). Trimming took off 2 bases at V and 7 bases at J, with 23 bases between the two ends. This CDR3 has 17 residues. Germline CDR1 SGHNT, CDR2 YENEEA.